This TCR beta chain was observed in a study of blood T cell repertoires in COVID-19. Turning to the study itself: Sites across the United States, Italy and Spain contributed samples from acute and convalescent COVID-19.

Adults between roughly 18 and 100 years of age took part from approximately 24 US areas. Categorization into cohorts depended on clinical history that participants reported. The authors' processing: The assay estimated nucleated cells by amplifying reference gene primers. Sequencing used immunoSEQ multiplex PCR; TCRdb keeps in-frame clones, though not all of them. V, J and clone size are taken as reported in that table, and D and trimming were inferred from the DNA itself. The data contain about 320,000 clones, about nine tenths of them singletons. Per the germline V gene, CDR1 is SQVTM and CDR2 is ANQGSEA. V dropped 6 bases and J dropped 4; count of bases not matched to a gene: 11. CDR3 length equals 14 residues.

The specimen sequenced was PBMCs or T cells enriched from blood (not recorded which). The clonotype was recovered from a man aged 55 to 70 who had recovered from COVID-19. The chain combines TRBV29-1 with TRBJ1-2; 7 bases agree with TRBD1. This CDR3 is CSVGLQGVGYGYTF. The CDR3, as DNA: TGCAGCGTAGGACTTCAGGGGGTCGGCTATGGCTACACCTTC.